The rows below give T cell receptor beta chains drawn from one sample of a study of OX40 agonist ivuxolimab in advanced cancers. The method was immunoSEQ multiplex PCR; TCRdb's version includes in-frame clones alone and lacks a portion of them. The table shows some 45,000 clones, with about 89% occurring only once. Sample: CD4+ or CD8+ T cells sorted from blood, taken in a trial of the OX40 agonist ivuxolimab. The receptors here all came from an adult with an advanced solid tumor such as melanoma, head and neck, liver or kidney cancer. Both conserved end residues are part of each CDR3. A D gene is named only where the DNA matches it firmly. Size tells how often a clone was seen (once, few, many) or the class of an expanded clone, and some rows leave it out.

TRBJ1-5,.,.,TRBV5-6,CASSLTGSNQPQHF,TGTGCCAGCAGCTTAACAGGGAGCAATCAGCCCCAGCATTTT
TRBJ1-1,.,TRBD1,TRBV10-1,CASIRGGEAFF,TGCGCCAGCATCAGGGGGGGGGAAGCTTTCTTT
TRBJ2-2,.,.,TRBV19,CASSIDSRGGELFF,TGTGCCAGTAGTATAGATAGCAGGGGCGGGGAGCTGTTTTTT
TRBJ2-7,.,.,TRBV28,CASSPLSSGGDEQYF,TGTGCCAGCAGTCCCCTCTCGTCAGGCGGGGACGAGCAGTACTTC
TRBJ2-5,.,TRBD1,TRBV7-9,CASSFLGQGARETQYF,TGTGCCAGCAGCTTCCTTGGACAGGGCGCGAGGGAGACCCAGTACTTC
TRBJ2-1,.,.,TRBV5-6,CASSLGWGPNTYNEQFF,TGTGCCAGCAGCTTGGGGTGGGGCCCCAATACCTACAATGAGCAGTTCTTC
TRBJ2-7,.,.,TRBV20-1,CSGHRTAEQYF,TGCAGTGGGCATAGGACCGCCGAGCAGTACTTC
TRBJ2-7,.,.,TRBV29-1,CSVRQLTSYEQYF,TGCAGCGTGCGACAGCTTACCTCCTACGAGCAGTACTTC
TRBJ1-2,.,.,TRBV6-5,CASSYLQHLNYGYTF,TGTGCCAGCAGTTACCTCCAACACCTTAACTATGGCTACACCTTC
TRBJ2-1,.,.,TRBV27,CASTLGNEQFF,TGTGCCAGCACCTTGGGGAATGAGCAGTTCTTC
TRBJ2-2,.,.,TRBV6-6,CASRLVSHTGELFF,TGTGCCAGTAGACTAGTGTCTCACACCGGGGAGCTGTTTTTT
TRBJ2-1,.,.,TRBV27,CASSPDIGTMGEQFF,TGTGCCAGCAGCCCTGATATCGGGACCATGGGTGAGCAGTTCTTC
TRBJ2-7,once,.,TRBV6-5,CASSYSIESSYEQYF,TGTGCCAGCAGTTACTCGATTGAGTCCTCCTACGAGCAGTACTTC
TRBJ2-2,.,.,TRBV10-3,CAISEFEENTGELFF,TGTGCCATCAGTGAATTTGAAGAAAACACCGGGGAGCTGTTTTTT
TRBJ2-3,.,.,TRBV9,CASSVVPSLTDTQYF,TGTGCCAGCAGCGTAGTTCCTAGCCTAACAGATACGCAGTATTTT
TRBJ2-7,.,.,TRBV6-5,CASSYSRGNYEQYF,TGTGCCAGCAGTTACTCGAGGGGGAACTACGAGCAGTACTTC
TRBJ1-1,.,.,TRBV28,CASSLDIGGSRTEAFF,TGTGCCAGCAGTTTGGACATAGGGGGAAGTCGGACTGAAGCTTTCTTT
TRBJ1-3,.,.,TRBV19,CASRTRGNTIYF,TGTGCCAGTAGGACCCGAGGAAACACCATATATTTT
TRBJ2-3,.,TRBD2,TRBV6-5,CASRPLAGGTDTQYF,TGTGCCAGCAGACCGCTAGCGGGCGGCACAGATACGCAGTATTTT
TRBJ1-2,.,.,TRBV5-1,CASSLGGASYGYTF,TGCGCCAGCAGCTTGGGAGGGGCGAGTTATGGCTACACCTTC
TRBJ2-2,once,.,TRBV28,CALRRNTGELFF,TGTGCTTTGAGGAGGAACACCGGGGAGCTGTTTTTT
TRBJ1-5,once,.,TRBV11-3,CASSLGEGQPQHF,TGTGCCAGCAGCTTGGGTGAGGGGCAGCCCCAGCATTTT
TRBJ1-2,.,.,TRBV9,CASRSGDNYGYTF,TGTGCCAGCAGATCAGGGGATAACTATGGCTACACCTTC
TRBJ1-1,.,.,TRBV4-2,CASSQGNTEAFF,TGTGCCAGCAGCCAGGGGAACACTGAAGCTTTCTTT
TRBJ1-2,.,.,TRBV29-1,CSVEDRGDTYGYTF,TGCAGCGTTGAAGATCGCGGAGATACCTATGGCTACACCTTC
TRBJ1-4,.,.,TRBV4-3,CASSQDLTGFTSKLFF,TGCGCCAGCAGCCAAGACTTAACAGGGTTTACGTCAAAACTGTTTTTT
TRBJ1-2,.,.,TRBV4-3,CASSQDRSGPGVYGYTF,TGCGCCAGCAGCCAAGATAGATCGGGTCCAGGGGTCTATGGCTACACCTTC
TRBJ1-5,.,.,TRBV28,CASSLHSNQPQHF,TGTGCCAGCAGTTTGCATAGCAATCAGCCCCAGCATTTT
TRBJ1-3,.,TRBD1,TRBV5-6,CASSLDAGTGSHTIYF,TGTGCCAGCAGCTTGGATGCCGGGACAGGTAGTCACACCATATATTTT
TRBJ1-1,.,TRBD1,TRBV27,CASSSGQASTEAFF,TGTGCCAGCAGTTCCGGACAGGCGAGCACTGAAGCTTTCTTT
TRBJ2-7,few,.,TRBV7-8,CASSPSLGGGYEQYF,TGTGCCAGCAGCCCGTCCCTGGGGGGCGGGTACGAGCAGTACTTC
TRBJ1-2,.,.,TRBV9,CASSDTSGPSYTF,TGTGCCAGCAGCGACACCTCCGGGCCCAGCTACACCTTC
TRBJ1-3,few,.,TRBV11-2,CASSSLGHTIYF,TGTGCCAGCAGCTCCCTAGGGCACACCATATATTTT
TRBJ2-7,once,TRBD1,TRBV9,CASSAATTGDPYEQYF,TGTGCCAGCAGCGCGGCGACGACAGGGGACCCCTACGAGCAGTACTTC
TRBJ1-2,once,.,TRBV7-5,CVRSFNPKVDGYTF,TGTGTCAGAAGCTTCAACCCCAAGGTCGATGGCTACACCTTC